This T cell receptor beta chain comes out of a study of OX40 agonist ivuxolimab in advanced cancers. Study as a whole: Melanoma, hepatocellular carcinoma, head and neck or renal cell cancer occurred in dose-escalation patients.

The CDR3 spans 14 residues. The V segment lost 8 bases and the J segment 14 bases; nucleotides outside the gene matches: 17. The germline CDR1 and CDR2 sequences are SEHNR and FQNEAQ (reference sequence). Assay used: immunoSEQ multiplex PCR; TCRdb lists only in-frame clones, some missing. The sample includes 97,000 or so clones, 90% seen only once; the top ten take more than 0.15%. Study results and caveats: At 0.1 to 3.0 mg/kg and by week 6, CD4+ and CD8+ T cells in the blood had expanded clonally.

About this clone itself: What it binds is not known.

The origin of this receptor is an adult with an advanced solid tumor such as melanoma, head and neck, liver or kidney cancer. The chain links TRBV7-9 to TRBJ2-1, with 8 bases lining up with TRBD2. Material: CD4+ or CD8+ T cells sorted from blood, obtained in a trial of the OX40 agonist ivuxolimab. The CDR3, as DNA: TGTGCCAGCTATTTAGTCGGGACTAGTCGTTCTAAGTTCTTC. Protein product: CASYLVGTSRSKFF.